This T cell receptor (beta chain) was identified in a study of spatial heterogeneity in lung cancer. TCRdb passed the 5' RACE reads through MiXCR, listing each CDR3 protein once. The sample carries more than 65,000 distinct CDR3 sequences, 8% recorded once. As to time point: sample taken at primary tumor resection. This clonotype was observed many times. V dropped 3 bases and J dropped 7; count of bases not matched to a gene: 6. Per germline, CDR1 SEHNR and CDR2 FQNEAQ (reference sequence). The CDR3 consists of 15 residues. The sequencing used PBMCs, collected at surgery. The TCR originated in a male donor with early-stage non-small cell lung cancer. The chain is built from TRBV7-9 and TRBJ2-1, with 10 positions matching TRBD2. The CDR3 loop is CASSFLAGGRNEQFF. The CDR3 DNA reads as TGTGCCAGCAGCTTCTTAGCGGGAGGAAGGAATGAGCAGTTCTTC.